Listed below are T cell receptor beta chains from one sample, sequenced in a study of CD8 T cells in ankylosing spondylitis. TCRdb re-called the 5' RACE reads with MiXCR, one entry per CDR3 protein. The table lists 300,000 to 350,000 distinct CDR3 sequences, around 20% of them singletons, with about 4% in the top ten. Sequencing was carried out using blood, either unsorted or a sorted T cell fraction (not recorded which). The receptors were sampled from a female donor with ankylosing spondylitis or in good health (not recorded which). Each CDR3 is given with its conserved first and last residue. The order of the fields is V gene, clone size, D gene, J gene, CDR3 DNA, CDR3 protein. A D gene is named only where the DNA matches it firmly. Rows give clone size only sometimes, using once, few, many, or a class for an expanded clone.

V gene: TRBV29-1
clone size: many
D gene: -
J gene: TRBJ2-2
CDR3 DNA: TGCAGCGGCAGGAACACCGGGGAGCTGTTTTTT
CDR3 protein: CSGRNTGELFF

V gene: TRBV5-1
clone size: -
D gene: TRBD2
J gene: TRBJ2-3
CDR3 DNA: TGCGCCAGCAGCTCTAGCGGGAGGGAGATAGATACGCAGTATTTT
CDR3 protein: CASSSSGREIDTQYF

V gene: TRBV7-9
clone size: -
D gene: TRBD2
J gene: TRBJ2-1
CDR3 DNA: TGTGCCAGCAGCACCAGTCTAGCGGGAGAGCACAATGAGCAGTTCTTC
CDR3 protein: CASSTSLAGEHNEQFF

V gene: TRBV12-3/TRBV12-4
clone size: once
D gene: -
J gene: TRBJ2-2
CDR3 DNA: TGTGCCAGCAGTTCCAAATCCTTCCGGGAGCTGTTTTTT
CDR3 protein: CASSSKSFRELFF

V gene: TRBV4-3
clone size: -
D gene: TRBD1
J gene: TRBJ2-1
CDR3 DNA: TGCGCCAGCAGCCAAGGGGGACAGTCCAGTGAGCAGTTCTTC
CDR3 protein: CASSQGGQSSEQFF

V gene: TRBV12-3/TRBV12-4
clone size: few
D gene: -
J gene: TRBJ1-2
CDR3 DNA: TGTGCCAGCAGTTTAAGACCAACGGGGGGCTACACCTTC
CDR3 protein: CASSLRPTGGYTF

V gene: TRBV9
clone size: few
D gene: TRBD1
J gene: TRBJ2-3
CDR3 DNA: TGTGCCAGCAGCGTAACCGCCGGGACAGGGCGAGGAGATACGCAGTATTTT
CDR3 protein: CASSVTAGTGRGDTQYF

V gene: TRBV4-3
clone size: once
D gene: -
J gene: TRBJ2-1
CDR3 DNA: TGCGCCAGCAGCCAAGATGGGATGACATATGAGCAGTTCTTC
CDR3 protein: CASSQDGMTYEQFF

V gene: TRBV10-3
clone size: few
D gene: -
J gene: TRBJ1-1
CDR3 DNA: TGTGCCATCAGTGAACTGACGGTGAACACTGAAGCTTTCTTT
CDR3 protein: CAISELTVNTEAFF

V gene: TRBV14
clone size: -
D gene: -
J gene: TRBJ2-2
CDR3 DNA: TGTGCCAGCGGAGGACAGATGAACACCGGGGAGCTGTTTTTT
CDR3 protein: CASGGQMNTGELFF

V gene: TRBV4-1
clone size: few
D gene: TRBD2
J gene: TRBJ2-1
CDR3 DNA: TGCGCCAGCAGCCGAACCGGGACTAGCTCCCATGAGCAGTTCTTC
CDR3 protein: CASSRTGTSSHEQFF

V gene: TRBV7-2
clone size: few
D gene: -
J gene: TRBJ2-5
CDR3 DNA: TGTGCCAGCAGCTTAAACGGGGGAGCACAAGAGACCCAGTACTTC
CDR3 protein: CASSLNGGAQETQYF

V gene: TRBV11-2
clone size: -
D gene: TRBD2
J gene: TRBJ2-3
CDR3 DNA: TGTGCCAGCAACCTCGGGAGGGGCACAGATACGCAGTATTTT
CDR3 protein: CASNLGRGTDTQYF

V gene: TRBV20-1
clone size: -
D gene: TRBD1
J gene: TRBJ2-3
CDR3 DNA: TGCAGTGCTAGCCCCGGGACAGATACTAGCACAGATACGCAGTATTTT
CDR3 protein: CSASPGTDTSTDTQYF

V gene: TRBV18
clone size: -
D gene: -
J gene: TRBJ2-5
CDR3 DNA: TGTGCCAGCTCACCCTCAGGGGTAGAGACCCAGTACTTC
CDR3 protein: CASSPSGVETQYF

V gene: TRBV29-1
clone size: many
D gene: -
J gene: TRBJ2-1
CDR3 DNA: TGCAGCGTGGCCACCGGGGGTGAGCAGTTCTTC
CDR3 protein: CSVATGGEQFF